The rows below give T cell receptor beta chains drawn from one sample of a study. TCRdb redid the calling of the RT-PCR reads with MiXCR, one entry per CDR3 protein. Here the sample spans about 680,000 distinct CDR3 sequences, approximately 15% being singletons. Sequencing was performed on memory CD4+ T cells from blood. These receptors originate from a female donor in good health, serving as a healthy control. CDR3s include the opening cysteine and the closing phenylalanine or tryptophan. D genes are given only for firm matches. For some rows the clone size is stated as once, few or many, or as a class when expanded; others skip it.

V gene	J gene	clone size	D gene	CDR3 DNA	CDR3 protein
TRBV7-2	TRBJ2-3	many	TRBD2	TGTGCCAGCAGCTTAGGCGGGAGGGCTGGTGATACGCAGTATTTT	CASSLGGRAGDTQYF
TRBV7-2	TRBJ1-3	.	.	TGTGCCAGCAGCTTGGTCCGGTCTGGAAACACCATATATTTT	CASSLVRSGNTIYF
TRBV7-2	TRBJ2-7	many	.	TGTGCCAGCAGCTTAGATGCAGGACAGAGCTACGAGCAGTACTTC	CASSLDAGQSYEQYF
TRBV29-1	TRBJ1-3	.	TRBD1	TGCAGCGGTAGGGACAGGGCGAGCGGGGGCTCTGGAAACACCATATATTTT	CSGRDRASGGSGNTIYF
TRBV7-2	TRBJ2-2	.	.	TGTGCCAGCAGCTTAGCGGTTAGCACCGGGGAGCTGTTCTTT	CASSLAVSTGELFF
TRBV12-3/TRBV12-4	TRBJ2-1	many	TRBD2	TGTGCCAGCAGACGAAGCGGGAGGCAGACGAATGAGCAGTTCTTC	CASRRSGRQTNEQFF
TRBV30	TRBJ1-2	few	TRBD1	TGTGCCTGTCCCGCCAAGGGGGCGATTAGTTATGGCTACACCTTC	CACPAKGAISYGYTF
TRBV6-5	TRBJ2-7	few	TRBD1	TGTGCCAGCAGCCCAAGACAGGGGGCGAACTACGAGCAGTACTTC	CASSPRQGANYEQYF
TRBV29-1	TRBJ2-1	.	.	TGCAGCGGGTTGCTGATACCCCGAACTTTCCCGGGGGCCAATGAGCAGTTCTTC	CSGLLIPRTFPGANEQFF
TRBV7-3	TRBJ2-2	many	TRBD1	TGTGCCAGCAGCGATGGGACAGCGAACACCGGGGAGCTGTTTTTT	CASSDGTANTGELFF
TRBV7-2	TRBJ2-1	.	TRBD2	TGTGCCAGCAGCTTCAGCGGGACCTCTTCTTCCTACAATGAGCAGTTCTTC	CASSFSGTSSSYNEQFF
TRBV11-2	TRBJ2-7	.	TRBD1	TGTGCCAGCAGCTGGACAGGCAACTACGAGCAGTACTTC	CASSWTGNYEQYF
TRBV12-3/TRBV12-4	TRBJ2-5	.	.	TGTGCCAGCAGTTTACGGCCCGCCCAAGAGACCCAGTACTTC	CASSLRPAQETQYF
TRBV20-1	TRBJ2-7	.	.	TGCAGTGCTAGAGACGCGCAGCAGACTGTACCTCTGGGCTACGAGCAGTACTTC	CSARDAQQTVPLGYEQYF
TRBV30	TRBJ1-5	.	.	TGTGCCTGGACTGCCGGGGTCGATCAGCCCCAGCATTTT	CAWTAGVDQPQHF
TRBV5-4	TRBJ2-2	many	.	TGTGCCAGCAGCATAGACCCAGTGAACACCGGGGAGCTGTTTTTT	CASSIDPVNTGELFF
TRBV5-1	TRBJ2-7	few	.	TGCGCCAGCAGCTCCATGGCCCCCTACGAGCAGTACTTC	CASSSMAPYEQYF